This T cell receptor beta chain was found in a study of cytomegalovirus exposure and HLA in healthy donors (dated by TCRdb to between 2016 and 2019). With regard to the full study: According to an earlier analysis of 587 of the donors, some 180 million T cells yielded 117 million unique TCR beta sequences and more than 250 Gb of sequence data. An early release covering around 630 HLA-typed donors comprised around 300 gigabases of sequencing data and approximately 80 million unique TCR sequences. The genetic ancestry cluster associated with self-reported Caucasian donors included 70% to 85% of the 300 to 400 genotyped donors. The study aimed to test whether cataloging public T cell receptors could reveal signatures of past pathogen exposure. The study profiled the T cell repertoires of around 700 subjects by immunosequencing and related them to cytomegalovirus serostatus. Besides the first cohort of roughly 640 subjects, a separate validation cohort made up of over 100 different subjects was used. The study combined high-throughput TCR immunosequencing, statistical association of individual TCRs with disease status, and machine learning to predict cytomegalovirus infection status. In a later analysis, previously published TCR beta repertoires from fewer than 750 donors were re-analyzed and high-resolution HLA genotyping was added so that TCR occurrence patterns could be studied. The later analysis used no new phenotypic data to find candidate immune exposures, relying instead on TCR beta sequences and their occurrence across donors. An earlier analysis of several hundred of the donors applied high-throughput TCR beta sequencing to assess whether each TCR beta V gene segment acted as functional or pseudogenic. Donor age, sex, ethnicity and CMV serostatus were compiled together with the repertoire data. A later genetic analysis took genome-wide SNP genotypes for about three fifths of the roughly 700 donors and used that subset as a discovery cohort. Every discovery cohort repertoire had been produced on one sequencing platform. HLA typing included class I and class II loci at four-digit resolution. The number of typed donors differed by locus: about 629-630 for A, B, C, DRB1 and DQB1; 522 for DQA1; some 610 for DPA1; and around 490 for DPB1. Roughly five DR-DQ haplotypes were handled as single units for association and clustering, since linkage in the cohort was strong. On average, roughly 200,000 unique TCR beta nucleotide sequences were sequenced per donor among a few hundred genotyped donors of the cohort, with 15% to 20% of those sequences being non-productive.

What the research found in general, with its limitations: In a later analysis, most CMV-associated TCR beta chains were found to appear HLA-restricted, with HLA associations seemingly driven largely by CMV exposure. In a later genetic analysis, fewer N-insertions in productive TCRs were reported among donors in an Asian-associated ancestry cluster than the 666-donor mean. A later genetic analysis associated a missense DCLRE1C variant with V-gene and J-gene trimming of TCR beta chains, and an independent cohort replicated the association. In vitro tests confirmed that three of the cytomegalovirus-associated TCR beta chains recognize cytomegalovirus antigens. Only TCR beta chains were sequenced in this cohort, and the absence of alpha or paired-chain data limited detectable features. Cytomegalovirus status was reported to be diagnosed by the classifier with high specificity and sensitivity in both the original and validation cohorts. Specific HLA alleles were associated with about 17,000 TCR beta sequences at a false discovery rate of 0.05 in a later analysis. Compared with equally common non-associated chains, HLA-associated TCR beta chains in a later analysis were more clonally expanded and had lower generation probabilities. A later analysis reported that several top co-occurrence clusters appeared linked to parvovirus B19, influenza, CMV and Epstein-Barr virus. A group of highly shared sequence variants was considered likely to be a technical artifact of the sequencing pipeline. HLA typing was unavailable for some donors at each locus, so association tests used only the typed subset. Roughly uniform sequencing depth across donors was assumed in presence/absence analyses, although this assumption may not hold. In an earlier analysis of around 600 of the donors, most TCR beta V segments were observed in productive rearrangements about 87% or about 30% of the time, broadly matching IMGT annotations. A further reported finding was that TCR beta sequences accurately predicted the HLA-A and HLA-B alleles for most subjects in the first cohort. Linkage disequilibrium might explain the correlated functional status among segregating V segments, but an unknown experimental factor could not be ruled out. Over 15 rarely observed V segments, including chromosome 9 orphons, were excluded from the earlier analysis of 550 to 700 of the donors because counts were too low. The 87-base-pair reads could not distinguish some IMGT-functional V segments, including TRBV6-2 and TRBV6-3, so those segments were excluded. A later analysis found that TCR association rates varied across HLA loci, with DRB1 alleles showing the most associated TCRs and HLA-C alleles the fewest. Strong co-occurrence of HLA alleles, especially DR and DQ, made assigning TCR associations to individual alleles difficult. CMV serostatus was the only immune exposure information available for the cohort. According to the authors, the approach could potentially be generalized to other disease states and immunological phenotypes. Most TCR sequences were seen in very few donors, while some public TCRs were found in many individuals. The study gave a list of some 150 TCR beta chains associated with cytomegalovirus.

Counted from cysteine to phenylalanine, this CDR3 has 12 amino acids. Just CDR3 DNA is preserved here, 36 bases in frame from base 1. V ends up 3 bases short and J 9 bases short, with an unmatched junction base count of 0. The germline V gene gives CDR1 as SGDLS and CDR2 as YYNGEE. The cohort consisted of 600 to 750 healthy bone marrow donors. At the time of sampling, all cohort members were nominally healthy, though unrecorded immune exposures were likely present. CMV serostatus was recorded as positive for about 300 and negative for about 55% of the roughly 700 cohort members, whereas no CMV serostatus was recorded for the donor in question. Each donor provided a peripheral blood sample, and peripheral blood mononuclear cells were used for TCR beta sequencing. Genomic DNA extraction from the blood cell samples was performed with the Qiagen DNeasy Blood Extraction Kit. As concerns this clone: Its antigen remains unidentified. It has no much larger one-base neighbor in the sample; base qualities were not kept.

Libraries were constructed by the immunoSEQ multiplex PCR assay. For the multiplex PCR, a mixture combining 60 forward primers for TCR Vbeta segments and 13 reverse primers for TCR Jbeta segments was used. A multiplex PCR assay on genomic DNA amplified the CDR3 region of rearranged TCR beta genes. On the Illumina HiSeq System, the amplified TCR beta libraries were sequenced as 87-base-pair reads. The original pipeline was this. Across the 670 or so repertoires, a later analysis counted 78 million or so unique TCR beta chains, roughly 11 million of which were shared by at least two donors. Raw reads were error-corrected and collapsed into unique sequences by a nearest-neighbor algorithm in which closely related sequences were merged to remove PCR and sequencing errors. Alignment of CDR3 sequences to IMGT reference sequences was used to assign V, D and J gene segments. For a sequence to be retained, a match of at least six nucleotides was required to both a V gene segment and a J gene segment. A rearrangement was called productive if the CDR3 had no stop codons and remained in frame with V and J, and every other rearrangement was called non-productive. CDR3 was defined according to IMGT convention as the region running from the second conserved V-encoded cysteine to the conserved J-encoded phenylalanine. In an earlier analysis of some 550 of the donors, sequences lacking an unambiguous match to a single V gene segment were excluded. In an earlier analysis of a few hundred of the donors, a V segment was called functional when productive rearrangements were above 56.7%, and segregating when the standard deviation between donors exceeded 5%. A statistical classification framework was built to diagnose cytomegalovirus status from the catalog of TCR beta chain sequences. In a later analysis, V and J genes were assigned by comparing TCR nucleotide sequences against IMGT/GENE-DB human TR gene sequences. The TCRdist pipeline was used in a later analysis to assign CDR3 sequences and most-parsimonious VDJ recombination scenarios. In a later analysis, every TCR beta chain was defined by the combination of its CDR3 amino acid sequence and its V-gene family, and reads without a unique V-gene family were dropped. A later analysis removed 450 to 600 highly shared, low-generation-probability nucleotide sequences to deal with suspected cross-contamination and a sequencing artifact. A later analysis calculated a clonal expansion index for each public chain from normalized within-repertoire ranks of inferred template counts. Generation probabilities in a later analysis came from a VDJ recombination model fitted to out-of-frame rearrangements, and those results were checked against IGoR. In a later analysis, hypergeometric tests were used to score TCR-TCR, TCR-HLA and TCR-CMV co-occurrence, with a repertoire-size bias correction applied to TCR pairs. False discovery rates were estimated in a later analysis by permuting HLA or CMV assignments 20 times. A later analysis grouped co-occurring TCRs with DBSCAN, adding TCRdist sequence similarity when clustering within HLA-allele-positive subsets. For co-occurrence clustering, repertoires with fewer than 30,000 or more than 120,000 public chains were excluded, along with five repertoires with anomalous nucleotide sharing. TCRdb obtained this table from immuneACCESS and retained in-frame rearrangements with V and J assigned. These tables miss some clones; where compared with another copy, unresolved V genes account for less than half of the shortfall, and the remainder is unexplained. The DNA gave D and trimming, while V, J and clone size come from that table. Recorded for this sample are 100,000 or so clones; about 80% of them occurred a single time. The ten largest clones take up around a tenth of the sample.

The receptor was derived from a human donor in good health. The sequenced sample consisted of PBMCs. Here the chain combines TRBV9 and TRBJ2-1, with 10 bases in between that match TRBD2. CDR3 reads: CASSGLAGEQFF. The nucleotide sequence reads TGTGCCAGCAGCGGACTAGCGGGTGAGCAGTTCTTC. Reference TRBV9 and TRBJ2-1 proteins supply the regions before and after the CDR3; the full variable domain is: DSGVTQTPKHLITATGQRVTLRCSPRSGDLSVYWYQQSLDQGLQFLIQYYNGEERAKGNILERFSAQQFPDLHSELNLSSLELGDSALYFCASSGLAGEQFFGPGTRLTVL.